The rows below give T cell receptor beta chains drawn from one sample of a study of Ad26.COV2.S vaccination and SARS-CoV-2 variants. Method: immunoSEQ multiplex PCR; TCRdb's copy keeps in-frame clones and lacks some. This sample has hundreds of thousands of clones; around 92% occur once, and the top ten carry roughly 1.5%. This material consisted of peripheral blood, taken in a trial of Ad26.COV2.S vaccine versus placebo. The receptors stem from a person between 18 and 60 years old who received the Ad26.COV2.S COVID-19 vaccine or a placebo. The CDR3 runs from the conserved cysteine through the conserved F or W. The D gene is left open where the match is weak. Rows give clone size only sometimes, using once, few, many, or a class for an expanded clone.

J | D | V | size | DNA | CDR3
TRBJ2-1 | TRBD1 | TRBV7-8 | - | TGTGCCAGCAGCTTAGCGGACAGGGGGCTCTCCTACAATGAGCAGTTCTTC | CASSLADRGLSYNEQFF
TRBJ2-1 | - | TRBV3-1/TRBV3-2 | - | TGTGCCAGCAGCCAATCTTTAGGAGGAGGGTTTTACAATGAGCAGTTCTTC | CASSQSLGGGFYNEQFF
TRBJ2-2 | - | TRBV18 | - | TGTGCCAGCTCACCACGTGTAGGGGACACCGGGGAGCTGTTTTTT | CASSPRVGDTGELFF
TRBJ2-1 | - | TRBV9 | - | TGTGCCAGCAGCCCACGTTCGGGGGTCTCCCACAATGAGCAGTTCTTC | CASSPRSGVSHNEQFF
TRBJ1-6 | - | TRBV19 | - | TGTGCCAGTAGTATGGGGGGGGAGAATTCACCCCTCCACTTT | CASSMGGENSPLHF
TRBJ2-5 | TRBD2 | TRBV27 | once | TGTGCCAGCAGCTCGAGAGCGGGAGGAGGAGAGACCCAGTACTTC | CASSSRAGGGETQYF
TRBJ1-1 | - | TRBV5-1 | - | TGCGCCAGCACCCGGGACGGCCCTCTTGAAGGAGCTTTCTTT | CASTRDGPLEGAFF
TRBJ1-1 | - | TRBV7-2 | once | TGTGCCAGCAGCTTAGAGAGGGGCCTGGGAGCTTTCTTT | CASSLERGLGAFF
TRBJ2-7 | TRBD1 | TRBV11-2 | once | TGTGCCAGCAGCTTAAACAGGGGACAGGCCTACGAGCAGTACTTC | CASSLNRGQAYEQYF
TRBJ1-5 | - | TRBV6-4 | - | TGTGCCAGCAGTGACAGCCATAGCAATCAGCCCCAGCATTTT | CASSDSHSNQPQHF
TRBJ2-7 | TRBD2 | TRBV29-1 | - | TGCAGCGTTGGACTAGCGGGAGGCTCCTACGAGCAGTACTTC | CSVGLAGGSYEQYF
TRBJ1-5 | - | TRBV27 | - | TGTGCCAGCAGTTTTGTCAATCAGCCCCAGCATTTT | CASSFVNQPQHF
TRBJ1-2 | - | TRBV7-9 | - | TGTGCCAGCAGCTTAGAAGTGGCAGGGAACTATGGCTACACCTTC | CASSLEVAGNYGYTF
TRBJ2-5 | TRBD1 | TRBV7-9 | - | TGTGCCAGCAGCTCCCCGACAGGGGCCGAAGAGACCCAGTACTTC | CASSSPTGAEETQYF
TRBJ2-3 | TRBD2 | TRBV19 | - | TGTGCCAGTATGGAACTAGCGGGCTTCACAGATACGCAGTATTTT | CASMELAGFTDTQYF
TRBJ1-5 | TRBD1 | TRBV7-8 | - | TGTGCCAGCAGCTCTGGACAGGGTGTTGGCAATCAGCCCCAGCATTTT | CASSSGQGVGNQPQHF
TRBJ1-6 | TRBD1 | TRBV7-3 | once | TGTGCCAGCAGCTTAAGACAGGGAAATAATTCACCCCTCCACTTT | CASSLRQGNNSPLHF
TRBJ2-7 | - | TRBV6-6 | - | TGTGCCAGCAAGAGTAACGAGCAGTACTTC | CASKSNEQYF
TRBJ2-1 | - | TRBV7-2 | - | TGTGCCAGCAGCTTAGCGCGTGGCTCCTACAATGAGCAGTTCTTC | CASSLARGSYNEQFF
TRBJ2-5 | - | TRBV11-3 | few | TGTGCCAGCAGCTTAGGCGTGTGGGAGACCCAGTACTTC | CASSLGVWETQYF
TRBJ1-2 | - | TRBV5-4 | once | TGTGCCAGCAACTTTGACAGGATCGATGGCTACACCTTC | CASNFDRIDGYTF
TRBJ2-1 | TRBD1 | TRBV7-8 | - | TGTGCCAGCAGCTCCGATACAGGGGGCGCGTTGAATGAGCAGTTCTTC | CASSSDTGGALNEQFF
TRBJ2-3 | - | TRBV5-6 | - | TGTGCCAGCAGCTTGCTCAGGGGCACAGATACGCAGTATTTT | CASSLLRGTDTQYF
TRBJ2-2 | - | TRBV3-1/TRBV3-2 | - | TGTGCCAGCAGCCAAGGCCTGAACACCGGGGAGCTGTTTTTT | CASSQGLNTGELFF
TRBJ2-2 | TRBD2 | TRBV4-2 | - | TGTGCCAGCAGCCAAGAACTAGCGGGGGGGAACGGGGAGCTGTTTTTT | CASSQELAGGNGELFF
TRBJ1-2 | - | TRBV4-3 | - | TGCGCCAGCAGCCATATTTCTGGGCAAGGGGAACATGGCTACACCTTC | CASSHISGQGEHGYTF
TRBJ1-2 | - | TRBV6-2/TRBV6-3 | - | TGTGCCAGCAGTTTCCCCGGGGAGGGAGGCTATGGCTACACCTTC | CASSFPGEGGYGYTF
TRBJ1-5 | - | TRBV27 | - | TGTGCCAGCAGTATGGGACCTCGACCAGGCTACAATCAGCCCCAGCATTTT | CASSMGPRPGYNQPQHF
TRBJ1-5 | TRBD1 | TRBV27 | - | TGTGCCAGCAGTTTATGGGGTGACAGGGGTCAGCCCCAGCATTTT | CASSLWGDRGQPQHF
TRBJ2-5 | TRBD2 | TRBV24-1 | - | TGTGCCACCAGTGATGTCAGGGACTATGATCAAGAGACCCAGTACTTC | CATSDVRDYDQETQYF
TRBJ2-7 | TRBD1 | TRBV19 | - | TGTGCCAGTAGTATCTCGGGACAGGGGGCGAAGCACTTC | CASSISGQGAKHF
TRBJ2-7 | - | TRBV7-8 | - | TGTGCCAGCAGCCCATCAAACTACGAGCAGTACTTC | CASSPSNYEQYF
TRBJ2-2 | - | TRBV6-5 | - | TGTGCCAGCAGTTACAGTGTTTACGGGGAGCTGTTTTTT | CASSYSVYGELFF
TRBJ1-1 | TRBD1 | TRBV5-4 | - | TGTGCCAGCATCCGGACAGGGGGGGAGAACACTGAAGCTTTCTTT | CASIRTGGENTEAFF
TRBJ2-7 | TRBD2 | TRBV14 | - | TGTGCCAGCAGCCAGCTGACTAGCGGGAGCTCCTACGAGCAGTACTTC | CASSQLTSGSSYEQYF
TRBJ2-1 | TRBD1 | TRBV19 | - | TGTGCCAGTAGAGCCGGGACAGGGTATTCGCGGATCAATGAGCAGTTCTTC | CASRAGTGYSRINEQFF
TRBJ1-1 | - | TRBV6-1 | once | TGTGCCAGCAGTGAAGCCGGGGGGGTTCGGACTGAAGCTTTCTTT | CASSEAGGVRTEAFF
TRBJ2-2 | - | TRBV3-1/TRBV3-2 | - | TGTGCCAGCAGCCAAGAAACTAGACGGAACACCGGGGAGCTGTTTTTT | CASSQETRRNTGELFF
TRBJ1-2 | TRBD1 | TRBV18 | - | TGTGCCAGCTCGTTGGGACAGAGCCCCTCACTGCATGGCTACACCTTC | CASSLGQSPSLHGYTF
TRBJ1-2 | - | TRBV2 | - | TGTGCCAGCGGAGGGGTTGGCTATGGCTACACCTTC | CASGGVGYGYTF
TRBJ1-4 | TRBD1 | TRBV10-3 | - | TGTGCCATCAGCGGACCGGGACAGGGAAATGAAAAACTGTTTTTT | CAISGPGQGNEKLFF
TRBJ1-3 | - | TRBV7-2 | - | TGTGCCAGCAGCGTCTGGACAGACTCTGGAAACACCATATATTTT | CASSVWTDSGNTIYF
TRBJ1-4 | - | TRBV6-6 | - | TGTGCCAGCAGTTACTCGGAACAGAGAAATAATGAAAAACTGTTTTTT | CASSYSEQRNNEKLFF
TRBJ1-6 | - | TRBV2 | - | TGTGCCAGCGGGTTCGAAGCCTATAATTCACCCCTCCACTTT | CASGFEAYNSPLHF
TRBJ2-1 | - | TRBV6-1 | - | TGTGCCAGCAGTGACGGATACAATGAGCAGTTCTTC | CASSDGYNEQFF
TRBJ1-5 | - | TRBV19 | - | TGTGCCAGTGCCGTCCGGCCCCAGCATTTT | CASAVRPQHF
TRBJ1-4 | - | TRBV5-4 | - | TGTGCCAGCAGCTTATCCGCGGAAAAACTGTTTTTT | CASSLSAEKLFF
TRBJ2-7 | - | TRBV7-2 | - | TGTGCCAGCAGCTTATCCCGCTCCTACGAGCAGTACTTC | CASSLSRSYEQYF
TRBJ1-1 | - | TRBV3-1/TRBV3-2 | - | TGTGCCAGCAGCCAAGAACGGGTTTGGGGCACTGAAGCTTTCTTT | CASSQERVWGTEAFF
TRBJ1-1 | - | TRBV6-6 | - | TGTGCCAGCAGGGAATTCTCAGGGGCCACTGAAGCTTTCTTT | CASREFSGATEAFF
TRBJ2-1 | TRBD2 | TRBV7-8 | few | TGTGCCAGCAGCTATTTCAGCGGGATCTTATACAATGAGCAGTTCTTC | CASSYFSGILYNEQFF
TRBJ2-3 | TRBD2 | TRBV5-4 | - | TGTGCCAGCAGCCCCCAGACTAGCGGGTGGCGGGATACGCAGTATTTT | CASSPQTSGWRDTQYF
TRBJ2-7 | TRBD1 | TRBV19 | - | TGTGCCAGTAGCATGGGGACAGGGGGGTACGAGCAGTACTTC | CASSMGTGGYEQYF
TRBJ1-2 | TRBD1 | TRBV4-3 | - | TGCGCCAGCAGCCAGGCTCCGGGACAGGGGCCCTATGGCTACACCTTC | CASSQAPGQGPYGYTF
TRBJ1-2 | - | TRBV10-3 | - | TGTGCCATCAAGGCAGGGCTCACCCCTGACTTGGGCTACACCTTC | CAIKAGLTPDLGYTF